Below, 17 T cell receptor beta chains from the same sample are listed, as sequenced in a study of shared clonotypes between healthy human individuals (dated by TCRdb to about 2020). CD8 naive samples were obtained by positive selection for CCR7 among CD45RO-negative cells, yielding a CD45RA+CCR7+ population from which TemRA cells were excluded. Receptors were amplified or captured by the immunoSEQ multiplex PCR assay. TCRdb provides this immuneACCESS table in a form limited to in-frame rearrangements. Some clones are lacking; in checked studies, under half of them reflect an unresolved V gene, and why the rest are absent is not known. The table for this sample lists some 600,000 clones; approximately 96% of them were counted only once. Approximately 0.1% of the sample belongs to the ten largest clones. The sample was naive CD8+ T cells sorted from blood. The sample's cell subset or site, from its label and the paper: CD45RA+CCR7+. Receptor source: a woman in her twenties or thirties in good health.

The J gene is TRBJ1-2, the V gene TRBV19, with TRBD1 identical over 7 bases. Trimming removed 6 bases from V and 4 bases from J; junction bases left unmatched: 8. The CDR3 runs 14 residues. CDR1 LNHDA and CDR2 SQIVND come from the germline V gene (reference sequence). The CDR3 protein is CASRDWDSFYGYTF. CDR3 sequence (DNA): TGTGCCAGTAGGGACTGGGACAGCTTCTATGGCTACACCTTC.

The gene calls are TRBV28 and TRBJ2-1; D is possibly TRBD1 (5 bases). Germline lookup yields CDR1 MDHEN and CDR2 SYDVKM. The CDR3 spans 20 residues. The V end was cut by 5 bases, the J end by 0 bases, with 26 bases between. The CDR3 reads CASSPRRHTKTARSYNEQFF. CDR3 in DNA: TGTGCCAGCAGTCCCAGACGACATACAAAGACAGCCCGCTCCTACAATGAGCAGTTCTTC. Filled out from reference TRBV28 and TRBJ2-1, the complete variable domain reads DVKVTQSSRYLVKRTGEKVFLECVQDMDHENMFWYRQDPGLGLRLIYFSYDVKMKEKGDIPEGYSVSREKKERFSLILESASTNQTSMYLCASSPRRHTKTARSYNEQFFGPGTRLTVL.

The chain employs TRBV11-2 and TRBJ2-7; TRBD2 matches 12 bases. The CDR3 is 18 amino acids. Per the germline V gene, CDR1 is SGHAT and CDR2 is FQNNGV. The junction had 11 bases not matched to a gene; V was cut back by 1 base and J by 4 bases. CDR3 coding DNA: TGTGCCAGCAGCTTAGGAAGGATACTAGCGGGAGGTGGGTACGAGCAGTACTTC. This codes for CASSLGRILAGGGYEQYF.

The V gene is TRBV28, the J gene TRBJ1-2; weak D call: TRBD1 (5 bases). Trimming shortened V by 4 bases and J by 3 bases, and 12 bases separated the two germline ends. The CDR3 is 14 amino acids. In germline, CDR1 is MDHEN, CDR2 SYDVKM. For the CDR3, the DNA is TGTGCCAGCAGTTGGAATGGGGGGGACTATGGCTACACCTTC. Translation: CASSWNGGDYGYTF.

This rearrangement joins TRBV10-1 to TRBJ2-1; the D is unclear. The CDR3 contains 14 residues. The V end lost 3 bases, the J end lost 8 bases, and 14 bases lay between the germline ends. Germline V lookup: CDR1 WNHNN, CDR2 SYGVQD (reference sequence). CDR3 nucleotide sequence: TGCGCCAGCAGTGAAGATGACTCAGGTGATGAGCAGTTCTTC. This encodes CASSEDDSGDEQFF.

The chain recombines TRBV7-6 with TRBJ2-1; no definite D call. This CDR3 region has 11 residues. The germline V gene encodes CDR1 SGHVS and CDR2 FNYEAQ. The ends were cut back, 4 bases at V and 6 bases at J, with 4 bases in the middle. The CDR3 sequence: CASSYGNEQFF. The CDR3 bases are TGTGCCAGCAGCTACGGCAATGAGCAGTTCTTC. Full variable domain (remainder filled in from reference TRBV7-6 and TRBJ2-1): GAGVSQSPRYKVTKRGQDVALRCDPISGHVSLYWYRQALGQGPEFLTYFNYEAQQDKSGLPNDRFSAERPEGSISTLTIQRTEQRDSAMYRCASSYGNEQFFGPGTRLTVL.

The J gene is TRBJ2-2, the V gene TRBV11-2; D ambiguous. The CDR3 consists of 13 residues. The V end was cut by 4 bases, the J end by 6 bases, with 9 bases between. The germline gives CDR1 SGHAT, CDR2 FQNNGV. Here the CDR3 reads CASSSPWAGELFF. CDR3 DNA: TGTGCCAGCAGCTCCCCGTGGGCCGGGGAGCTGTTTTTT.

The chain employs TRBV9 and TRBJ2-1; 8 bases match TRBD2. Germline lookup yields CDR1 SGDLS and CDR2 YYNGEE. J was trimmed by 6 bases and V by 5 bases; bases with no gene match: 10. CDR3 size: 15 residues. CDR3 sequence: CASSMSGRGLNEQFF. As DNA, the CDR3 is TGTGCCAGCAGTATGAGCGGGAGAGGTCTCAATGAGCAGTTCTTC.

The chain has TRBV9 and TRBJ2-3, with D tentatively TRBD2 (7 bases). Germline V CDR1 and CDR2: SGDLS, YYNGEE. The V gene lost 1 base and the J gene lost 3 bases, with 12 bases spanning the gap. The CDR3 is 15 residues long. The CDR3 DNA reads TGTGCCAGCAGCGTAAAGGGGGGGCGTACAGATACGCAGTATTTT. This codes for CASSVKGGRTDTQYF. The whole variable domain, remainder taken from reference TRBV9 and TRBJ2-3, is DSGVTQTPKHLITATGQRVTLRCSPRSGDLSVYWYQQSLDQGLQFLIQYYNGEERAKGNILERFSAQQFPDLHSELNLSSLELGDSALYFCASSVKGGRTDTQYFGPGTRLTVL.

The rearrangement links TRBV28 to TRBJ1-4, with a weak D call TRBD1 (5 bases). The CDR3 contains 15 residues. From germline, CDR1 is MDHEN and CDR2 SYDVKM. V was shortened by 5 bases and J by 2 bases, with 12 bases between the two germline ends. The CDR3 here is CASSPWDGTNEKLFF. Written as DNA, the CDR3 is TGTGCCAGCAGTCCCTGGGACGGGACTAATGAAAAACTGTTTTTT.

This chain uses TRBV19 with TRBJ2-7; the D is unclear. Germline V gives CDR1 LNHDA, CDR2 SQIVND (reference sequence). Between the trimmed V and J ends, which lost 1 base and 0 bases, there was a span of 13 bases. The CDR3 is 16 residues long. The CDR3 coding sequence is TGTGCCAGTAGTATAGCCCCAGTAACTAACTCCTACGAGCAGTACTTC. This sequence encodes CASSIAPVTNSYEQYF.

This clone was detected only once. The rearrangement uses TRBV29-1 and TRBJ2-7, with D possibly being TRBD1 (6 bases). The V gene's germline CDR1 is SQVTM and CDR2 ANQGSEA. The V gene lost 0 bases and the J gene lost 6 bases, with 15 bases spanning the gap. CDR3 length: 14 amino acids. This CDR3 is CSVEDSTGRGEQYF. CDR3 nucleotide sequence: TGCAGCGTTGAAGATAGCACAGGGCGAGGCGAGCAGTACTTC.

The chain employs TRBV11-1 and TRBJ2-5; tentative D call: TRBD1 (6 bases). The germline gives CDR1 SGHAT, CDR2 FQDESV (reference sequence). Trimming removed 5 bases at V and 0 bases at J, with 16 bases between. CDR3 length equals 16 residues. The CDR3 loop is CASSGQDRAYQETQYF. The CDR3 DNA follows: TGTGCCAGCAGCGGGCAGGACAGAGCGTACCAAGAGACCCAGTACTTC.

This chain connects TRBV27 to TRBJ2-3; D is undetermined. Germline CDR1 MNHEY, CDR2 SMNVEV (reference sequence). The CDR3 contains 16 residues. Trimming cost V 6 bases and J 2 bases, with 18 bases left between them. The CDR3 loop reads CASRPYLAPVTDTQYF. In DNA form, the CDR3 reads TGTGCCAGCAGGCCTTACCTTGCCCCGGTCACAGATACGCAGTATTTT.

The J gene is TRBJ2-7, the V gene TRBV10-2; the match to TRBD2 covers 10 bases. This CDR3 comprises 13 residues. Unmatched junction bases numbered 3, after V lost 6 bases and J lost 4 bases. Germline CDR1 WSHSY, CDR2 SAAADI. The CDR3: CASSGLAEYEQYF. The CDR3 DNA is TGCGCCAGCAGCGGACTAGCGGAGTACGAGCAGTACTTC.

In DNA form, the CDR3 reads TGTGCCAGCAGTTCCCTCCCGGGAGCGGTGGAGACCCAGTACTTC. Its translation: CASSSLPGAVETQYF. The chain uses TRBV6-5 and TRBJ2-5; possible D gene TRBD2, 6 bases. Trimming stripped 4 bases from V and 5 bases from J, with 17 bases between. The CDR3 runs to 15 residues. The germline gives CDR1 MNHEY, CDR2 SVGAGI.

This clone was observed a single time. The chain employs TRBV27 and TRBJ2-2; 9 nucleotides line up with TRBD1. The length of the CDR3 is 17 residues. The V and J ends lost 3 bases and 2 bases, in that order; junction bases with no gene match: 7. Germline V lookup: CDR1 MNHEY, CDR2 SMNVEV (reference sequence). This chain's CDR3 is CASSLGQGWINTGELFF. The CDR3 DNA reads as TGTGCCAGCAGTTTGGGACAGGGATGGATTAACACCGGGGAGCTGTTTTTT.